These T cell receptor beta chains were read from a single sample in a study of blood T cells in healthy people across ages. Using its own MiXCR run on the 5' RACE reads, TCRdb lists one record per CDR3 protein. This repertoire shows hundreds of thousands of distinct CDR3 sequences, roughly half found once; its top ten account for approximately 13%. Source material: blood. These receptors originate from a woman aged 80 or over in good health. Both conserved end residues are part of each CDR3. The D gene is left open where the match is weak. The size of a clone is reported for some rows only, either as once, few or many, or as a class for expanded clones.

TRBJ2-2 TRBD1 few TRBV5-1 TGCGCCAGCAGCTTGGAAGGGGGCGCGAACACCGGGGAGCTGTTTTTT CASSLEGGANTGELFF
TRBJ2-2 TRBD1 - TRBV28 TGTGCCAGCAGCGCTCCAGGGGCCCAGGGGGCCATCGGGGAGCTGTTTTTT CASSAPGAQGAIGELFF
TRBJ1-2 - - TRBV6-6 TGTGCCAGCAGTTACCGACAGGAGAACTATGGCTACACCTTC CASSYRQENYGYTF
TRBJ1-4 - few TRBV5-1 TGCGCCAGCAGCTTGTCTCCGGGAACTAATGAAAAACTGTTTTTT CASSLSPGTNEKLFF
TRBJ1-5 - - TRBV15 TGTGCCACCAGCAAGGGTGAACAGCCCCAGCATTTT CATSKGEQPQHF
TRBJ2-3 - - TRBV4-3 TGCGCCAGCAGCCAAGGCTTGTCGGGAGATACGCAGTATTTT CASSQGLSGDTQYF
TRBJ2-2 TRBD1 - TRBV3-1 TGTGCCAGCAGCCAGGGGACAGGGATATCCGGGGAGCTGTTTTTT CASSQGTGISGELFF
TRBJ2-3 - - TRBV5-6 TGTGCCAGCAGCCCCTACCTAAGACCTAGCGCAGATACGCAGTATTTT CASSPYLRPSADTQYF
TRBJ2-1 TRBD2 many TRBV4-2 TGTGCCAGCAGCCACCCGGGACTAGCGGGATCAGACAATGAGCAGTTCTTC CASSHPGLAGSDNEQFF
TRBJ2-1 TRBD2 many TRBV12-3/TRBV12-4 TGTGCCAGCACCCAGCGGGAGAGCTCCTACAATGAGCAGTTCTTC CASTQRESSYNEQFF
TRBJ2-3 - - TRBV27 TGTGCCAACAGTTTTCGAAGTCCCAATACGCAGTATTTT CANSFRSPNTQYF
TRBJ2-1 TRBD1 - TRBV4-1 TGCGCCAGCAGCCAAGCAGTCTACCGGGACAGGGCGTACAATGAGCAGTTCTTC CASSQAVYRDRAYNEQFF
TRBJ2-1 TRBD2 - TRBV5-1 TGCGCCAGCGGGGGAACTAGCGGGTGGAATGAGCAGTTCTTC CASGGTSGWNEQFF
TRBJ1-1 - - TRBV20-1 TGCAGTGCTGCTTCAGGGGTAGCGAACACTGAAGCTTTCTTT CSAASGVANTEAFF
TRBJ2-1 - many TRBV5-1 TGCGCCAGCAGCTTGGAGGGCCGGAGCAATGAGCAGTTCTTC CASSLEGRSNEQFF
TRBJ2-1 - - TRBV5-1 TGCGCCAGCAATTGGAACCCCGTTGGGAATGAGCAGTTCTTC CASNWNPVGNEQFF
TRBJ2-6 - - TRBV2 TGTGCCAGCAGCGGGGACCAAGCCTCTGGGGCCAACGTCCTGACTTTC CASSGDQASGANVLTF
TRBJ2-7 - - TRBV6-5 TGTGCCAGCATCCGTTCGGCGGCCTACAATGAGCAGTACTTC CASIRSAAYNEQYF
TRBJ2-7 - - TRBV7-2 TGTGCCAGCTACCGCTCCTACGAGCAGTACTTC CASYRSYEQYF
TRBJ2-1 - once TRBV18 TGTGCCAGCTCACCGAATGAACAGAGAAACAATGAGCAGTTCTTC CASSPNEQRNNEQFF
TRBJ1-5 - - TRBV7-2 TGTGCCAGCAGCGCCACTGGGGGTCCTAGCAATCAGCCCCAGCATTTT CASSATGGPSNQPQHF
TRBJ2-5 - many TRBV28 TGTGCCAGCGGGGGGACGTACCAAGAGACCCAGTACTTC CASGGTYQETQYF
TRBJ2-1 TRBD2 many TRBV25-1 TGTGCCAGCAGCGAGTTAGGGACTAGACTCTACAATGAGCAGTTCTTC CASSELGTRLYNEQFF
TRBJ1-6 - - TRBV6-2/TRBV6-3 TGTGCCAGCAGGATGACAGGTGGCTCACCCCTCCACTTT CASRMTGGSPLHF
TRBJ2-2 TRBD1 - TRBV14 TGTGCCAGCAGCCGGACAGGGGCGCTTGGCGGGGAGCTGTTTTTT CASSRTGALGGELFF
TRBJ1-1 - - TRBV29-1 TGCAGCGTTGTTCACTCGAGCCGGGCAGGGATCATGAACACTGAAGCTTTCTTT CSVVHSSRAGIMNTEAFF
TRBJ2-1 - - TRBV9 TGTGCCAGCAGCGTAGTGGGGCTAGCCAATGAGCGGTTCTTC CASSVVGLANERFF
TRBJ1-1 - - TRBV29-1 TGCAGCGGGCACAGGGAGATGAACACTGAAGCTTTCTTT CSGHREMNTEAFF
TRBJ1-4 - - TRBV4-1 TGCGCCAGCAGCCAAGAGCAGCAATTGGGAATGGGAGAAAAACTGTTTTTT CASSQEQQLGMGEKLFF
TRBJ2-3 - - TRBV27 TGTGCCAGTCATCACAGGCCTGGCGATACGCAGTATTTT CASHHRPGDTQYF
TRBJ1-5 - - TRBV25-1 TGTGCCGTCAGTTACAGGGCGGTCGTAGGCAATCAGCCCCAGCATTTT CAVSYRAVVGNQPQHF
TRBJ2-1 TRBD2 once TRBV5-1 TGCGCCAGCAGCTTGGAGGTGACTAGCAGTGAGCAGTTCTTC CASSLEVTSSEQFF
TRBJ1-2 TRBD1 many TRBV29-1 TGCAGCGTTGGGCAGGGGGACTATGGCTACACCTTC CSVGQGDYGYTF
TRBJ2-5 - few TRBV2 TGTGCCAGCACCACGGGGGAGAGCGTGACAACGTGGTACTTC CASTTGESVTTWYF
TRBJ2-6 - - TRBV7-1 TGTGCCAGCAGCTCAGGACAGGTTATCTCTGAGGCCAGCGTCCTGACTTTC CASSSGQVISEASVLTF